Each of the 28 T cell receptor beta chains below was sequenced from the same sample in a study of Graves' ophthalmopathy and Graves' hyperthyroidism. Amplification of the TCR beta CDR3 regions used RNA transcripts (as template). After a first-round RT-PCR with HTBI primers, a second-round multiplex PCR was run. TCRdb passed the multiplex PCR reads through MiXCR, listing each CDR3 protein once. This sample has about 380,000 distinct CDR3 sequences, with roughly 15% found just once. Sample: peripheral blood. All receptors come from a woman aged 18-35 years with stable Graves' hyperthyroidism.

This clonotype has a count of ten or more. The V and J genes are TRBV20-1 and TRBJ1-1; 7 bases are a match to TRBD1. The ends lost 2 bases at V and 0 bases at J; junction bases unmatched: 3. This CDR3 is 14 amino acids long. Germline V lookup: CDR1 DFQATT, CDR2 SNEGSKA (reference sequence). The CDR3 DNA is TGCAGTGCTAGACCAGGGGGGATGAACACTGAAGCTTTCTTT. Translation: CSARPGGMNTEAFF.

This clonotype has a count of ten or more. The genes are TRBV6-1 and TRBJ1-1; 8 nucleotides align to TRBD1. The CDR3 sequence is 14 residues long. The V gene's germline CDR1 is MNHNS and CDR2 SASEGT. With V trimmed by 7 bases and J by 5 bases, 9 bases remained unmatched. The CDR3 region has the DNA TGTGCCAGCACGATGGACAGGGCGGGAACTGAAGCTTTCTTT. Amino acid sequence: CASTMDRAGTEAFF.

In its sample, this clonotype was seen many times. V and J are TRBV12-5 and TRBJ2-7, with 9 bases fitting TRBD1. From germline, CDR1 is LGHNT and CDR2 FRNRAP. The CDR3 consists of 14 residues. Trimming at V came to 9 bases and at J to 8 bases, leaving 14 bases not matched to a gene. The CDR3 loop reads CASRDNRDRDQQYF. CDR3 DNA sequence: TGTGCTAGCCGAGACAACCGGGACAGGGATCAGCAGTACTTC.

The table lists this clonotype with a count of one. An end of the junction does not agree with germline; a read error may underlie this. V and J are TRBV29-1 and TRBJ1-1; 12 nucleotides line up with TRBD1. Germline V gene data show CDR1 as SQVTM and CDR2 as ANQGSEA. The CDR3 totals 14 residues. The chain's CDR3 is CSVRDRGLSTEACF. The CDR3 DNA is TGCAGCGTCCGGGACAGGGGGCTGAGCACTGAAGCTTGCTTT.

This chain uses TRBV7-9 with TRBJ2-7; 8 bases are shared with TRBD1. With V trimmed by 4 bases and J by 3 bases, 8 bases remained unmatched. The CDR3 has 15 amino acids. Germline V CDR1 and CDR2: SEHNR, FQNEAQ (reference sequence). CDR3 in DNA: TGTGCCAGCAGCTCCCCCTCCAGGGGGCTCTACGAGCAGTACTTC. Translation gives CASSSPSRGLYEQYF. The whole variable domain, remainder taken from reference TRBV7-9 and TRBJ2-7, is DTGVSQNPRHKITKRGQNVTFRCDPISEHNRLYWYRQTLGQGPEFLTYFQNEAQLEKSRLLSDRFSAERPKGSFSTLEIQRTEQGDSAMYLCASSSPSRGLYEQYFGPGTRLTVT.

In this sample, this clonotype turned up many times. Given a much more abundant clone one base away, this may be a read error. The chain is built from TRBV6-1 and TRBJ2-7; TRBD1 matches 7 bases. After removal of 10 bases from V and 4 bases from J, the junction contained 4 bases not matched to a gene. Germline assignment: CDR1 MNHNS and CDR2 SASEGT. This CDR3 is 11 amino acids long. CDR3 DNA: TGTGCCAACACCAGGGGGTACGAGCAGTACTTC. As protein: CANTRGYEQYF.

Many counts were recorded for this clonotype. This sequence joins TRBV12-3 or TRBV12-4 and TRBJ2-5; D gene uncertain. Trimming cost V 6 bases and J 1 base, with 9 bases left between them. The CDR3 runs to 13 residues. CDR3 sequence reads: CASRNGPQETQYF. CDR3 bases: TGTGCCAGCAGAAACGGACCCCAAGAGACCCAGTACTTC.

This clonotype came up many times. The CDR3 nucleotides read TGTGCCAGCAGTTTAAGGACAGGGACCACCGGGGAGCTGTTTTTT. Protein sequence: CASSLRTGTTGELFF. The rearrangement uses TRBV12-3 or TRBV12-4 and TRBJ2-2, with 8 positions matching TRBD1. The CDR3 runs to 15 residues. The ends lost 2 bases at V and 4 bases at J; junction bases unmatched: 3.

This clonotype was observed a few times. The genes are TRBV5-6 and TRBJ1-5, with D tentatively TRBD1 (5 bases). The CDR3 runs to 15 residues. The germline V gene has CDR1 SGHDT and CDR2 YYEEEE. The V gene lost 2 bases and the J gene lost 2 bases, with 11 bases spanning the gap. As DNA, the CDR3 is TGTGCCAGCAGCTTAACCGGACATCGCAATCAGCCCCAGCATTTT. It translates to CASSLTGHRNQPQHF.

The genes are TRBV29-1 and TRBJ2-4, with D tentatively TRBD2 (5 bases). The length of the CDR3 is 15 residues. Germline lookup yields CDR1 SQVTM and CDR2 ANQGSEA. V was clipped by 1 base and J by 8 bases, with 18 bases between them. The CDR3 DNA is TGCAGCGTTGAAGGGGCCGAGGGATTTCGGGACATTCAGTACTTC. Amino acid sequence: CSVEGAEGFRDIQYF.

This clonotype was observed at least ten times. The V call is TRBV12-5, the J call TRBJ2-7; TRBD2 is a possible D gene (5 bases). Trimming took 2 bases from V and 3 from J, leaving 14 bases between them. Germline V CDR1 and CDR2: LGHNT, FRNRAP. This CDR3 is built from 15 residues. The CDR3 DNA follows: TGTGCTAGTGGTTTGATCGGACTGTCGGGCTACGAGCAGTACTTC. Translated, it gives CASGLIGLSGYEQYF. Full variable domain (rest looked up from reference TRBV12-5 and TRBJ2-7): DARVTQTPRHKVTEMGQEVTMRCQPILGHNTVFWYRQTMMQGLELLAYFRNRAPLDDSGMPKDRFSAEMPDATLATLKIQPSEPRDSAVYFCASGLIGLSGYEQYFGPGTRLTVT.

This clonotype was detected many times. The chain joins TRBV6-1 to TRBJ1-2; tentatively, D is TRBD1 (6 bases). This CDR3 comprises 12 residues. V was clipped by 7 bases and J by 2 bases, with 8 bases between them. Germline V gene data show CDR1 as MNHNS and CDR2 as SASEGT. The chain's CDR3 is CASKGQNYGYTF. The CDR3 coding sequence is TGTGCCAGCAAAGGACAGAACTATGGCTACACCTTC.

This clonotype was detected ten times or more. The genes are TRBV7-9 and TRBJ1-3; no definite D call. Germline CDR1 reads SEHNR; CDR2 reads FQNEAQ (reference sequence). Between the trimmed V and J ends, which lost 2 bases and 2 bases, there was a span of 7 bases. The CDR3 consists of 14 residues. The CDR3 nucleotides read TGTGCCAGCAGCTTAAATGGGGCTGGAAACACCATATATTTT. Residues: CASSLNGAGNTIYF.

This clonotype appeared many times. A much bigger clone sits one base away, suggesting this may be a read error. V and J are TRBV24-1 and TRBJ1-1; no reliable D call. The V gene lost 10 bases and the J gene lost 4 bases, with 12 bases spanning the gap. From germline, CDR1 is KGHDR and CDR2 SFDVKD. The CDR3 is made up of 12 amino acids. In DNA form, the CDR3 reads TGTGCCACGCCCGAGTGGGCCACTGAAGCTTTCTTT. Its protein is CATPEWATEAFF.

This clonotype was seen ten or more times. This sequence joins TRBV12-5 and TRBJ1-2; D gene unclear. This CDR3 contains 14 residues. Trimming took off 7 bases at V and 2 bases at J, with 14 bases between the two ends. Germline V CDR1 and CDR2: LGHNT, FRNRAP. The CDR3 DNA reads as TGTGCTAGTGCTGACCTCGGACCCAACTATGGCTACACCTTC. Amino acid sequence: CASADLGPNYGYTF.

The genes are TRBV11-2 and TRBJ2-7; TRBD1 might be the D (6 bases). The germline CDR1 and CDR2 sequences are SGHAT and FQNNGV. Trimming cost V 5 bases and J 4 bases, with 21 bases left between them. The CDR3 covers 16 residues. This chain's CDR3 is CASSEYERTEKYEQYF. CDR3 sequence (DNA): TGTGCCAGCAGCGAATACGAGAGGACAGAGAAATACGAGCAGTACTTC. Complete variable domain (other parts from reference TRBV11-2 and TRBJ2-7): EAGVAQSPRYKIIEKRQSVAFWCNPISGHATLYWYQQILGQGPKLLIQFQNNGVVDDSQLPKDRFSAERLKGVDSTLKIQPAKLEDSAVYLCASSEYERTEKYEQYFGPGTRLTVT.

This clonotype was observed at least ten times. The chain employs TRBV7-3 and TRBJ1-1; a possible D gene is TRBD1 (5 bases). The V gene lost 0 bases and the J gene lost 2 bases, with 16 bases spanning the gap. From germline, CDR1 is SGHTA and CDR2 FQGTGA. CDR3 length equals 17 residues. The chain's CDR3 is CASSLTFQGWANTEAFF. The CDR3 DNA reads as TGTGCCAGCAGCTTAACGTTCCAGGGTTGGGCAAACACTGAAGCTTTCTTT.

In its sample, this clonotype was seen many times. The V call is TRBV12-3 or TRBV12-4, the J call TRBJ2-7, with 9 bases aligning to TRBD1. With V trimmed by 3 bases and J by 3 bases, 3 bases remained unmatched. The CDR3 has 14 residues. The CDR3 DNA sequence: TGTGCCAGCAGTTTCCTGGGACAGGGCTACGAGCAGTACTTC. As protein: CASSFLGQGYEQYF.

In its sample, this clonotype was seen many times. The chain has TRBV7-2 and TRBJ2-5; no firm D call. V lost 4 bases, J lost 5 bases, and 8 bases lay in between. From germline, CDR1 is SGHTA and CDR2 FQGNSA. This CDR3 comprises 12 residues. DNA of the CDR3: TGTGCCAGCAGCTCCACCCCGGAGACCCAGTACTTC. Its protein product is CASSSTPETQYF. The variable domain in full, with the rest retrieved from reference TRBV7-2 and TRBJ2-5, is GAGVSQSPSNKVTEKGKDVELRCDPISGHTALYWYRQSLGQGLEFLIYFQGNSAPDKSGLPSDRFSAERTGGSVSTLTIQRTQQEDSAVYLCASSSTPETQYFGPGTRLLVL.

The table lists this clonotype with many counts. The CDR3 region has the DNA TGCGCCAGCAGCCAAGATAGGACAGGATTCTACGAGCAGTACTTC. Encoded protein: CASSQDRTGFYEQYF. The J gene is TRBJ2-7, the V gene TRBV4-1; 7 bases match TRBD1. This CDR3 region has 15 residues. From germline, CDR1 is MGHRA and CDR2 YSYEKL. Trimming cost V 0 bases and J 3 bases; bases outside gene matches: 5.

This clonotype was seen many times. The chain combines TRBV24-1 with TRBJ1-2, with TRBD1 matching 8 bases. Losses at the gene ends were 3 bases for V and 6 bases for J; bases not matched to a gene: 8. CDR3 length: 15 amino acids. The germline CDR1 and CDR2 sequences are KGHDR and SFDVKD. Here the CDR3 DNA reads TGTGCCACCAGTGATCCTCAGGACAGGGAGGATGGCTACACCTTC. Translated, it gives CATSDPQDREDGYTF.

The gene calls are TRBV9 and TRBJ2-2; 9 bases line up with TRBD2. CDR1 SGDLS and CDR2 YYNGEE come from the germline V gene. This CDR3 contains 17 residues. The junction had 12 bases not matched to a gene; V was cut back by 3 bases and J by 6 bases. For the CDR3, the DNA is TGTGCCAGCAGCGCGCCTCAGGGTGCGGGGGGGCCCGGGGAGCTGTTTTTT. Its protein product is CASSAPQGAGGPGELFF. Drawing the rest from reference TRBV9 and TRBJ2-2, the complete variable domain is DSGVTQTPKHLITATGQRVTLRCSPRSGDLSVYWYQQSLDQGLQFLIQYYNGEERAKGNILERFSAQQFPDLHSELNLSSLELGDSALYFCASSAPQGAGGPGELFFGEGSRLTVL.

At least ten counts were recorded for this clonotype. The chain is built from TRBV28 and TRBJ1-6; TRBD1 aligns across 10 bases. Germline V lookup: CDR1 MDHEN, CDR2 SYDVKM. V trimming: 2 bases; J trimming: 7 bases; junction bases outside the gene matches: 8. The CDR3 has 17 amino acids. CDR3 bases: TGTGCCAGCAGTTTAGGGGTGACAGGGGGCGGCAATTCACCCCTCCACTTT. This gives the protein CASSLGVTGGGNSPLHF.

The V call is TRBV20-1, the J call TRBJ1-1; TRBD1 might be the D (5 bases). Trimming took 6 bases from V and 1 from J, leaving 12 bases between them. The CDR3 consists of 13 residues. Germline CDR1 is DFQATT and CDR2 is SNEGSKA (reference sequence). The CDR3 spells CSAAGEANTEAFF. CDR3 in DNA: TGCAGTGCCGCGGGGGAGGCGAACACTGAAGCTTTCTTT.

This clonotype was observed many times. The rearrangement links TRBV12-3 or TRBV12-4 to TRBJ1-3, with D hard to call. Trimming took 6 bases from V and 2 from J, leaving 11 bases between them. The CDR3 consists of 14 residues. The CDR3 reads CASSEGYAGNTIYF. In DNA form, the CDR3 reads TGTGCCAGCAGCGAAGGGTACGCTGGAAACACCATATATTTT.

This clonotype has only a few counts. For the CDR3, the DNA is TGCAGTGCTAGAGAGGGGGGGCCGAACACCGGGGAGCTGTTTTTT. Translating it yields CSAREGGPNTGELFF. The V call is TRBV20-1, the J call TRBJ2-2; the D gene is possibly TRBD2 (7 bases). Between the trimmed V and J ends, which lost 0 bases and 0 bases, there was a span of 8 bases. CDR1 and CDR2 from the germline V gene are DFQATT and SNEGSKA (reference sequence). The CDR3 runs to 15 residues.

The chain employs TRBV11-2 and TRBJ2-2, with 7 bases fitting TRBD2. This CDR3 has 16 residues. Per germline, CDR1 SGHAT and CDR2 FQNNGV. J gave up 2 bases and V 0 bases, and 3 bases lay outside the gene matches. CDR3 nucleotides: TGTGCCAGCAGCTTAGATCTAGCGGCCAACACCGGGGAGCTGTTTTTT. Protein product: CASSLDLAANTGELFF.

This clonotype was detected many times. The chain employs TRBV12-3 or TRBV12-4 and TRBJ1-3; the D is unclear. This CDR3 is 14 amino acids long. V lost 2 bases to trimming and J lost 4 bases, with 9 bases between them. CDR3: CASSLWGSGNTIYF. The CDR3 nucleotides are TGTGCCAGCAGTTTATGGGGTTCGGGAAACACCATATATTTT.